These T cell receptor beta chains were read from a single sample in a study of T cell changes during pregnancy in multiple sclerosis. Generated by immunoSEQ multiplex PCR, the TCRdb table keeps only in-frame clones and is missing some. The sample carries around 130,000 clones, approximately 93% recorded once. The specimen was peripheral blood, collected before pregnancy. The source of these receptors is a female donor with multiple sclerosis, enrolled in a pregnancy study. The CDR3 runs from the conserved cysteine through the conserved F or W. Each record gives: D gene, J gene, V gene, clone size, CDR3 DNA, CDR3 protein. A D gene is named only where the DNA matches it firmly. Size values are once, few and many counts, or a class for expanded clones, and some rows have none.

TRBD2	TRBJ2-7	TRBV29-1	-	TGCAGCGTTGGGACGTTTACTAGCGGGGCCCCCTACGAGCAGTACTTC	CSVGTFTSGAPYEQYF
TRBD2	TRBJ2-3	TRBV27	-	TGTGCCAGCAGTTTCCTAGCGGGGGGGGGAGATACGCAGTATTTT	CASSFLAGGGDTQYF
-	TRBJ1-5	TRBV6-1	-	TGTGCCAGCAGTGATTACGGGAATCAGCCCCAGCATTTT	CASSDYGNQPQHF
-	TRBJ1-2	TRBV7-9	-	TGTGCCAGCAGCTTAGCACTTCGGGTAGGCTATGGCTACACCTTC	CASSLALRVGYGYTF
-	TRBJ2-5	TRBV5-1	-	TGCGCCAGCAGCTTGGCGGCAGGGCCCGAGACCCAGTACTTC	CASSLAAGPETQYF
-	TRBJ1-2	TRBV19	-	TGTGCCAGTAGTATAAGACAGGAACATGGCTACACCTTC	CASSIRQEHGYTF
-	TRBJ1-4	TRBV28	-	TGTGCCAGCAGTTACCCAGGGGCTGATGAAAAACTGTTTTTT	CASSYPGADEKLFF
TRBD1	TRBJ1-5	TRBV6-6	once	TGTGCCAGCAGTTACTTGGGACAGGGAGAGGAGCCCCAGCATTTT	CASSYLGQGEEPQHF
-	TRBJ2-5	TRBV7-8	once	TGTGCCAGCAGCCGCGGCTCTAGCGCGAACCGAGAGACCCAGTACTTC	CASSRGSSANRETQYF
TRBD1	TRBJ1-1	TRBV6-5	-	TGTGCCAGCAGTTACCAGGGGGCTGGAGCTTTCTTT	CASSYQGAGAFF
-	TRBJ2-3	TRBV9	-	TGTGCCAGCAGCGCGCGGGATCCAGGCACAGATACGCAGTATTTT	CASSARDPGTDTQYF
-	TRBJ2-7	TRBV19	-	TGTGCCAGTAGTATAGATGTAGCAGCCATAACCAACGAGCAGTACTTC	CASSIDVAAITNEQYF
-	TRBJ1-2	TRBV19	-	TGTGCCAGTAGTGGGGGGTTAGGCGGCTACACCTTC	CASSGGLGGYTF
TRBD1	TRBJ1-2	TRBV11-2	-	TGTGCCAGCAGCTTAATGGACAGGGCCAACTATGGCTACACCTTC	CASSLMDRANYGYTF
TRBD1	TRBJ1-5	TRBV27	-	TGTGCCACCCCTAGGGGGCTCTCTAGCAATCAGCCCCAGCATTTT	CATPRGLSSNQPQHF
-	TRBJ1-5	TRBV9	-	TGTGCCAGCAGCGTAGGGCCAGCGATATATAGCAATCAGCCCCAGCATTTT	CASSVGPAIYSNQPQHF
-	TRBJ1-5	TRBV2	-	TGTGCCAGCAGTCTTAATAGTAATCAGCCCCAGCATTTT	CASSLNSNQPQHF
TRBD1	TRBJ2-3	TRBV6-6	-	TGTGCCAGCAGCCCGACAGGGACAGATACGCAGTATTTT	CASSPTGTDTQYF
-	TRBJ1-6	TRBV18	-	TGTGCCAGCTCACCGGAGCGGAATTCACCCCTCCACTTT	CASSPERNSPLHF
-	TRBJ2-1	TRBV27	-	TGTGCCAGCAGTTTATCCCAGGGTATAGGCAATGAGCAGTTCTTC	CASSLSQGIGNEQFF
TRBD1	TRBJ2-2	TRBV5-6	-	TGTGCCAGCAGAAACACCGGGACAGAGAACACCGGGGAGCTGTTTTTT	CASRNTGTENTGELFF
-	TRBJ2-2	TRBV30	-	TGTGCCTATCAGAAAAACCGGCAGGTCGCGAACACCGGGGAGCTGTTTTTT	CAYQKNRQVANTGELFF
-	TRBJ2-2	TRBV29-1	-	TGCACCCATGGAGCGCCGGGCGGGGAGCTGTTTTTT	CTHGAPGGELFF
TRBD2	TRBJ2-1	TRBV30	once	TGTGCCTGGAGCCTCGGGACTAGCGGGGGCCGGCAGTTCTTC	CAWSLGTSGGRQFF
TRBD2	TRBJ2-5	TRBV5-1	-	TGCGCCAGCAGCTTGGCTCTAGGACTAGCGATTCAAGAGACCCAGTACTTC	CASSLALGLAIQETQYF
-	TRBJ1-6	TRBV6-4	few	TGTGCCAGCAGTGAGCAGGGTGGGAAGAATTCACCCCTCCACTTT	CASSEQGGKNSPLHF
TRBD1	TRBJ2-7	TRBV6-1	-	TGTGCCAGCAGAAGGGGACAGGATCGGTACGAGCAGTACTTC	CASRRGQDRYEQYF
-	TRBJ2-1	TRBV28	-	TGTGCCAGCAGTTCTCTCCGGGACAACTACAATGAGCAGTTCTTC	CASSSLRDNYNEQFF
-	TRBJ1-4	TRBV5-8	-	TGTGCCAGCAGCTATACTGTGCTTGCAACTAATGAAAAACTGTTTTTT	CASSYTVLATNEKLFF
-	TRBJ1-1	TRBV11-2	-	TGTGCCAGCAGTCGGAGGTCGGGCACTGAAGCTTTCTTT	CASSRRSGTEAFF
-	TRBJ1-1	TRBV6-5	-	TGTGCCTGCGGGTCGCCTACTGAAGCTTTCTTT	CACGSPTEAFF
TRBD1	TRBJ1-1	TRBV19	-	TGTGCCAGTAGTATAATAGGGACAGGTACGTCTGAAGCTTTCTTT	CASSIIGTGTSEAFF
TRBD2	TRBJ2-3	TRBV7-2	-	TGTGCCAGCAGCTTAGGTGCTAGCGGGGGCACAGATACGCAGTATTTT	CASSLGASGGTDTQYF
TRBD2	TRBJ2-1	TRBV27	-	TGTGCCAGCAGTTTAGGGCGGGAGTCTTACAATGAGCAGTTCTTC	CASSLGRESYNEQFF
TRBD1	TRBJ2-6	TRBV2	-	TGTGCCAGCAGTGAGGAGACAGGGGGTATCTCTGGGGCCAACGTCCTGACTTTC	CASSEETGGISGANVLTF
-	TRBJ1-4	TRBV5-1	-	TGCGCCAGCAGCTTGACGGTAATGGGCAATGAAAAACTGTTTTTT	CASSLTVMGNEKLFF
-	TRBJ1-2	TRBV30	-	TGTGCCTGGAGAAAAATAGGAGGGGCGGATGGCTACACCTTC	CAWRKIGGADGYTF
-	TRBJ1-1	TRBV5-1	-	TGCGCCAGCAGCTTGAGTAGCGGGGGCTTGAACACTGAAGCTTTCTTT	CASSLSSGGLNTEAFF
TRBD1	TRBJ1-4	TRBV5-1	-	TGCGCCAGCAGCTTGGGAAGACAGGGGGGTGCAACTAATGAAAAACTGTTTTTT	CASSLGRQGGATNEKLFF
TRBD1	TRBJ2-7	TRBV27	-	TGTGCCAGCAGTGAGGGACAGGGGGCTCGGGAGCAGTACTTC	CASSEGQGAREQYF
-	TRBJ2-5	TRBV19	-	TGTGCCAGTGGGCGGGGCCGTGAAGAGACCCAGTACTTC	CASGRGREETQYF
TRBD1	TRBJ1-4	TRBV19	once	TGTGCCAGTAGTGACCTACAGGGGATGGGTGAAAAACTGTTTTTT	CASSDLQGMGEKLFF
-	TRBJ1-2	TRBV6-4	-	TGTGCCAGCAGTGTACGGGAGGGAGATGGCTACACCTTC	CASSVREGDGYTF
-	TRBJ2-7	TRBV9	-	TGTGCCAGCAGCTCCCGAGGGGGACACGAGCAGTACTTC	CASSSRGGHEQYF
TRBD2	TRBJ2-5	TRBV2	-	TGTGCCAGCAGAAGCGGGGGTATGGAGACCCAGTACTTC	CASRSGGMETQYF
TRBD1	TRBJ2-7	TRBV6-1	-	TGTGCCAGCAGTGACCTACTCGACAGGGGCCCGTCCTACGAGCAGTACTTC	CASSDLLDRGPSYEQYF
-	TRBJ2-7	TRBV27	-	TGTGCCAGCAGTTCGAAGACACTGACCTACGAGCAGTACTTC	CASSSKTLTYEQYF
-	TRBJ1-5	TRBV7-2	-	TGTGCCAGCAGCTTTAGTAGCAATCAGCCCCAGCATTTT	CASSFSSNQPQHF
-	TRBJ1-2	TRBV27	-	TGTGCCAGCAGTCCCGAAGGTCGGGGAGGTAATGGCTACACCTTC	CASSPEGRGGNGYTF
-	TRBJ1-2	TRBV30	-	TGTGCCTGTTCAATACAGGGCGGGGGCTATGGCTACACCTTC	CACSIQGGGYGYTF
TRBD2	TRBJ2-1	TRBV2	once	TGTGCCAGCAGTCTTAGCGGGGGGCCGGGGAATGAGCAGTTCTTC	CASSLSGGPGNEQFF
-	TRBJ2-1	TRBV7-9	-	TGTGCCAGCAGCTTAACCCGGGGCTCCTACAATGAGCAGTTCTTC	CASSLTRGSYNEQFF
-	TRBJ1-2	TRBV10-3	-	TGTGCCATCATTTCGGACGGGATCTCTAACTATGGCTACACCTTC	CAIISDGISNYGYTF
-	TRBJ1-5	TRBV2	-	TGTGCCAGCAGTGGACAGAATCAGCCCCAGCATTTT	CASSGQNQPQHF
-	TRBJ2-2	TRBV5-8	once	TGTGCCAGCAGCTTTATGAGGCCCGGGGAGCTGTTTTTT	CASSFMRPGELFF
-	TRBJ1-2	TRBV13	-	TGTGCCAGCAGCTTAAGGTCAGGGGTATATTACTATGGCTACACCTTC	CASSLRSGVYYYGYTF
TRBD1	TRBJ2-4	TRBV11-2	-	TGTGCCAGCACCTTAATCACAGGGGCAGCCAAAAACATTCAGTACTTC	CASTLITGAAKNIQYF
-	TRBJ1-1	TRBV11-1	-	TGTGCCAGCAGCTTAAGGACCGTAGGGGCTGAAGCTTTCTTT	CASSLRTVGAEAFF